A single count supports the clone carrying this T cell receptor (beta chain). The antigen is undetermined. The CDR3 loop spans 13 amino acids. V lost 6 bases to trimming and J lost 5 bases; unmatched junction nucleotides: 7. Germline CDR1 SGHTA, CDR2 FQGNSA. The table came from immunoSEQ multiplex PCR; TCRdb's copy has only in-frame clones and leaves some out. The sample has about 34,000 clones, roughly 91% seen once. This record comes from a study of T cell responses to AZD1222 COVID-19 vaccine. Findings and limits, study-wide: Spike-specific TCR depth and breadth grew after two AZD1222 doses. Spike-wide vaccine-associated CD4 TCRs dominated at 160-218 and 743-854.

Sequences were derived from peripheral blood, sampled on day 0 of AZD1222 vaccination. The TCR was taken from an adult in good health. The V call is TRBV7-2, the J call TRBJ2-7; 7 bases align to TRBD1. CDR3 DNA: TGTGCCAGCAGTTTTCTTACAGGGGACGAGCAGTACTTC. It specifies CASSFLTGDEQYF.